Reported below is one TCR beta chain. This sample is part of a study of blood T cell repertoires in COVID-19. This CDR3 spans 15 amino acids. Germline V gene sequence: CDR1 KGHSH, CDR2 LQKENI. The ends lost 4 bases at V and 1 base at J; junction bases unmatched: 1. Original processing methods: Estimated nucleated cell counts came from reference gene primer amplification. TCRdb keeps only in-frame clones here, not all; method: immunoSEQ multiplex PCR. V, J and clone size are those of that table, while D and trimming were read from the DNA. The table has roughly 300,000 clones, about four fifths seen once. Recruited during active infection, patients (from Seattle) were subsequently followed longitudinally.

The V and J genes are TRBV18 and TRBJ2-3, with 11 nucleotides matching TRBD2. The sequence was collected from a human donor with COVID-19, enrolled during active disease. The donor label of this sample is uncertain. Sequences were obtained from peripheral blood. The CDR3 DNA reads as TGTGCCAGCTCACTGACTAGCGGGGGCACAGATACGCAGTATTTT. Translating gives CASSLTSGGTDTQYF.